The 19 T cell receptor beta chains below were found in one sample sequenced in a study of identical twins. TCRdb called the 5' RACE reads again in MiXCR, with one record for every CDR3 protein. The sample contains hundreds of thousands of distinct CDR3 sequences, approximately 13% of which appear only once. In addition, the sample was reused for a study of yellow fever vaccine responses in identical twins.

Sequences were obtained from PBMCs. The receptors derive from a woman between 18 and 29 years old in good health.

This rearrangement joins TRBV4-2 to TRBJ2-3; the D gene is possibly TRBD1 (6 bases). Trimming left V 1 base short and J 5 bases short, with 10 bases between. Germline V gives CDR1 LGHNA, CDR2 YNFKEQ. This CDR3 region has 14 residues. As DNA, the CDR3 is TGTGCCAGCAGCCAAGCCAGGGGCGAAGATACGCAGTATTTT. Its protein is CASSQARGEDTQYF.

The rearrangement joins TRBV11-3 to TRBJ2-5, with D possibly TRBD2 on 5 matching bases. Between the trimmed V and J ends, which lost 0 bases and 2 bases, there was a span of 16 bases. The CDR3 covers 17 residues. From germline, CDR1 is SGHNT and CDR2 YENEEA. CDR3 amino acids: CASSLDRGSGGQETQYF. In DNA form, the CDR3 reads TGTGCCAGCAGCTTAGATCGAGGGAGCGGTGGGCAAGAGACCCAGTACTTC.

This clonotype was seen many times. In DNA form, the CDR3 reads TGTGCTAGTGGTTTGGTGCCCGTCACAGGGGGAGATCGTGCCGGGGAGCTGTTTTTT. This encodes CASGLVPVTGGDRAGELFF. The rearrangement links TRBV12-5 to TRBJ2-2, with 8 bases aligning to TRBD1. Germline V lookup: CDR1 LGHNT, CDR2 FRNRAP. Unmatched junction bases numbered 15, after V lost 0 bases and J lost 6 bases. The CDR3 extends over 19 amino acids.

This clonotype appeared a single time. The V call is TRBV5-4, the J call TRBJ2-5; tentatively, D is TRBD2 (5 bases). Germline CDR1 SGHNT, CDR2 YYREEE (reference sequence). The CDR3 runs to 14 residues. Trimming removed 5 bases from V and 5 bases from J, with 16 bases in between. CDR3: CASRPTRTGETQYF. CDR3 DNA sequence: TGTGCCAGCAGACCCACTAGGACTGGGGAGACCCAGTACTTC.

The chain carries TRBV4-2 and TRBJ2-3; 15 nucleotides line up with TRBD2. Germline-derived CDR1 and CDR2 are LGHNA and YNFKEQ. V lost 3 bases, J lost 4 bases, and 5 bases stayed unmatched. CDR3 size: 17 residues. Here the CDR3 reads CASSHGTSGGFADTQYF. The CDR3 DNA is TGTGCCAGCAGCCACGGGACTAGCGGGGGGTTTGCAGATACGCAGTATTTT.

The rearrangement links TRBV20-1 to TRBJ2-2; TRBD2 matches at 7 bases. Germline CDR1 DFQATT, CDR2 SNEGSKA (reference sequence). The V segment lost 3 bases and the J segment 4 bases; nucleotides outside the gene matches: 8. There are 15 residues in the CDR3. This CDR3 reads CSARDPGRGTGELFF. The CDR3 DNA is TGCAGTGCTAGGGATCCAGGGAGGGGCACCGGGGAGCTGTTTTTT.

This clonotype was detected a few times. This rearrangement joins TRBV7-3 to TRBJ2-2, with 12 positions matching TRBD2. This CDR3 comprises 16 residues. V dropped 5 bases and J dropped 4; count of bases not matched to a gene: 5. The germline CDR1 and CDR2 sequences are SGHTA and FQGTGA. Written as DNA, the CDR3 is TGTGCCAGCAGCCCGAAGACTAGCGGGGGCACCGGGGAGCTGTTTTTT. It is translated as CASSPKTSGGTGELFF.

This chain joins TRBV10-3 and TRBJ2-3; D gene uncertain. Trimming pared 9 bases from V and 2 bases from J, leaving 6 bases between. The CDR3 contains 11 residues. Germline CDR1 ENHRY, CDR2 SYGVKD. The CDR3 DNA reads as TGTGCCATAAGGGCCACAGATACGCAGTATTTT. Amino acid sequence: CAIRATDTQYF.

This clonotype was counted only a few times. CDR3 nucleotides: TGTGCCAGCAGCTACACAGGGGGAAATGAAAAACTGTTTTTT. Protein: CASSYTGGNEKLFF. The rearrangement links TRBV11-2 to TRBJ1-4; 8 bases align to TRBD1. Germline trimming cut 4 bases from V and 5 bases from J; bases unmatched to any gene: 3. The CDR3 is 14 amino acids. The germline gives CDR1 SGHAT, CDR2 FQNNGV.

The genes are TRBV20-1 and TRBJ2-1; 12 bases align to TRBD2. J was trimmed by 7 bases and V by 5 bases; bases with no gene match: 9. CDR1 is DFQATT and CDR2 is SNEGSKA in the germline V gene (reference sequence). This CDR3 is 15 amino acids long. This CDR3 reads CSAGATSGGGNEQFF. CDR3 sequence (DNA): TGCAGTGCTGGAGCGACTAGCGGGGGAGGGAATGAGCAGTTCTTC.

This clonotype was observed a few times. This rearrangement joins TRBV10-3 to TRBJ2-7; 10 positions match TRBD2. Germline trimming cut 0 bases from V and 7 bases from J; bases unmatched to any gene: 9. The CDR3 is made up of 16 amino acids. In germline, CDR1 is ENHRY, CDR2 SYGVKD. As DNA, the CDR3 is TGTGCCATCAGTGAGTCACTAGCGGGGCCCCTACGTGAGCAGTACTTC. As protein: CAISESLAGPLREQYF.

This clonotype was counted only a few times. The chain links TRBV20-1 to TRBJ1-1, with D unclear. The CDR3 runs 13 residues. With 1 base removed from V and 2 bases from J, the gap between germline ends came to 8 bases. The germline V gene has CDR1 DFQATT and CDR2 SNEGSKA (reference sequence). The CDR3: CSARGDRNTEAFF. The CDR3 nucleotides are TGCAGTGCTAGAGGGGATCGCAACACTGAAGCTTTCTTT.

The sample holds many counts of this clonotype. The chain uses TRBV7-2 and TRBJ2-1; 7 nucleotides line up with TRBD2. Germline V gene sequence: CDR1 SGHTA, CDR2 FQGNSA. The trim removed 3 bases at V and 0 bases at J, leaving 5 bases unmatched. The CDR3 length is 16 residues. The DNA of the CDR3 is TGTGCCAGCAGCTTCCGGGACTACCGCTCCTACAATGAGCAGTTCTTC. Amino acids: CASSFRDYRSYNEQFF.

The chain couples TRBV7-9 to TRBJ2-3; TRBD2 matches at 11 bases. CDR3 size: 15 residues. CDR1 and CDR2 from the germline V gene are SEHNR and FQNEAQ (reference sequence). V lost 8 bases and J lost 6; bases outside the gene matches: 10. In DNA, the CDR3 is TGTGCCAGCCCCGAGGCTAGCGGGAGGTCGGATACGCAGTATTTT. It codes for CASPEASGRSDTQYF. The variable domain in full, with the rest retrieved from reference TRBV7-9 and TRBJ2-3, is DTGVSQNPRHKITKRGQNVTFRCDPISEHNRLYWYRQTLGQGPEFLTYFQNEAQLEKSRLLSDRFSAERPKGSFSTLEIQRTEQGDSAMYLCASPEASGRSDTQYFGPGTRLTVL.

This clonotype was recorded at least ten times. A read error may produce the germline difference seen at one junction end. This chain connects TRBV4-1 to TRBJ1-4; D is perhaps TRBD1 (5 bases). Germline-derived CDR1 and CDR2 are MGHRA and YSYEKL. There are 14 residues in the CDR3. CDR3 protein: CASSLQGLNEKLFF. CDR3 coding DNA: TGTGCCAGCAGCCTCCAGGGTCTTAATGAAAAACTGTTTTTT.

This clonotype showed up just a few times. The rearrangement links TRBV4-1 to TRBJ2-7; 10 nucleotides line up with TRBD1. V dropped 4 bases and J dropped 2; count of bases not matched to a gene: 8. Germline loops: CDR1 MGHRA, CDR2 YSYEKL. The CDR3 has 16 amino acids. The CDR3 bases are TGCGCCAGCAGCCCACCCGGGACAGGGGATCCCTACGAGCAGTACTTC. This encodes CASSPPGTGDPYEQYF.

This clonotype was counted a few times. The chain is built from TRBV7-9 and TRBJ2-1, with a possible D match to TRBD2 (6 bases). The CDR3 spans 12 residues. Trimming left V 5 bases short and J 8 bases short, with 10 bases between. The germline CDR1 and CDR2 sequences are SEHNR and FQNEAQ (reference sequence). The DNA of the CDR3 is TGTGCCAGCAGCCCACTAGCCCATGAGCAGTTCTTC. Amino acid sequence: CASSPLAHEQFF. The full variable domain, with the rest looked up from reference TRBV7-9 and TRBJ2-1, is DTGVSQNPRHKITKRGQNVTFRCDPISEHNRLYWYRQTLGQGPEFLTYFQNEAQLEKSRLLSDRFSAERPKGSFSTLEIQRTEQGDSAMYLCASSPLAHEQFFGPGTRLTVL.

The chain carries TRBV29-1 and TRBJ2-3; TRBD2 matches at 14 bases. After removal of 3 bases from V and 6 bases from J, the junction contained 14 bases not matched to a gene. This CDR3 is 18 amino acids long. The germline CDR1 and CDR2 sequences are SQVTM and ANQGSEA. The CDR3 DNA sequence: TGCAGCGTTGAGGGACTAGCGGGAGCGTCGGGTATTTCGGATACGCAGTATTTT. Encoded protein: CSVEGLAGASGISDTQYF.

This clonotype has only a few counts. The chain employs TRBV1 and TRBJ2-7; no check of the table's D call, TRBD2, against the DNA was made. TRBV1 is marked as a pseudogene. This CDR3 has 17 residues. In DNA, the CDR3 is TGCACCAGCAGCCATCAAATAAGCGGGGGAAGCTCCTACGAGCAGTACGTC. It is translated as CTSSHQISGGSSYEQYV.